One T cell receptor beta chain is described in this entry. Assay used: immunoSEQ multiplex PCR; TCRdb lists only in-frame clones, some missing. Among under 90,000 clones listed, approximately 85% were seen once. The germline V gene has CDR1 MNHEY and CDR2 SMNVEV (reference sequence). The CDR3 is made up of 14 amino acids. The V gene lost 5 bases and the J gene lost 2 bases, with 13 bases spanning the gap. This sample is part of a study of OX40 agonist ivuxolimab in advanced cancers. The chain is built from TRBV27 and TRBJ2-7; TRBD1 might be the D (5 bases). The sequence was collected from an adult with an advanced solid tumor such as melanoma, head and neck, liver or kidney cancer. The starting material was CD4+ or CD8+ T cells sorted from blood, obtained in a trial of the OX40 agonist ivuxolimab. The CDR3 reads CASSPSRVAYEQYF. The CDR3 nucleotides read TGTGCCAGCAGTCCGAGCAGGGTAGCCTACGAGCAGTACTTC.